This T cell receptor (beta chain) was recovered during a study of cytomegalovirus exposure and HLA in healthy donors. CDR1 and CDR2 (germline): MNHEY, SMNVEV (reference sequence). This CDR3 is 15 amino acids long. V was pared by 2 bases and J by 3 bases, with 2 bases of the junction left unmatched. Donors in the study were healthy people who gave bone marrow. It was with 60 Vbeta and 13 Jbeta primers that the PCR ran. Generated by immunoSEQ multiplex PCR, the TCRdb table keeps only in-frame clones and is missing some. Of approximately 170,000 clones listed, around 85% were seen once; the top ten hold roughly 1.9%. Study outcomes and limitations: An assumption of roughly uniform sequencing depth across donors underlay the presence/absence analyses. Listed as cytomegalovirus-associated were over 150 TCR beta chains.

As for this clone: Its antigen is undetermined.

The sample was PBMCs. V usage is TRBV27 and J usage is TRBJ2-1; 9 nucleotides align to TRBD2. This receptor was taken from a human donor in good health. The CDR3 sequence is CASSLRRGGYNEQFF. The CDR3 DNA follows: TGTGCCAGCAGTTTACGGCGGGGGGGCTACAATGAGCAGTTCTTC.